This T cell receptor (beta chain) was recorded in a study of OX40 agonist ivuxolimab in advanced cancers. Study-wide background: Prior checkpoint blockade (anti-PD-1, anti-PD-L1 or anti-CTLA-4) was permitted; 40% had it. Study-wide findings and caveats: Expanded peripheral T cells had an undetermined antigen specificity.

Only a few counts were recorded for this clone. Its antigen is not identified. Sequenced by immunoSEQ multiplex PCR; TCRdb stores in-frame clones only, minus some. Of about 68,000 clones in the sample, roughly 80% were seen once. The germline V gene has CDR1 LNHDA and CDR2 SQIVND (reference sequence). Trimming took 4 bases from V and 4 from J, leaving 10 bases between them. The CDR3 contains 13 residues. J is TRBJ1-2 and V is TRBV19; D unclear. The material was CD4+ or CD8+ T cells sorted from blood, obtained in a trial of the OX40 agonist ivuxolimab. The receptor was isolated from an adult with an advanced solid tumor such as melanoma, head and neck, liver or kidney cancer. CDR3 sequence reads: CASSSGLSYGYTF. DNA of the CDR3: TGTGCCAGTAGTAGCGGACTGAGCTATGGCTACACCTTC.